Shown below are 30 T cell receptor beta chains from a single sample sequenced in a study of read filtering for tumor transcriptome and immune sequencing. Molecular barcoded adaptors covering alpha/delta and beta/gamma chains were used on 400 to 450 ng RNA. MiXCR, run by TCRdb on the reads, gives a single entry per CDR3 protein. Of around 500 distinct CDR3 sequences in the sample, 75% to 85% are singletons; the top ten hold 51%. Sequencing was carried out using a population of CD138-negative cells sorted from bone marrow. Receptor source: a donor at least 40 years old with multiple myeloma. This table probably holds off-target reads from a library built for another chain.

The chain has TRBV10-3 and TRBJ1-3; 8 bases match TRBD1. Trimming at V came to 8 bases and at J to 6 bases, leaving 12 bases not matched to a gene. This CDR3 comprises 15 residues. Germline CDR1 and CDR2: ENHRY and SYGVKD. The CDR3 DNA sequence: TGTGCCATCCGAGTCGGGACAGGTGTTGAAAACACCATATATTTT. Protein sequence: CAIRVGTGVENTIYF.

The rearrangement links TRBV14 to TRBJ2-4, with unresolved D. V lost 4 bases and J 9 bases, leaving 13 bases between the germline ends. The CDR3 extends over 13 amino acids. Germline CDR1 and CDR2: SGHDN and FVKESK. The CDR3 DNA reads as TGTGCCAGCAGCCCCGTGAGAGGTATCATTCAGTACTTC. It encodes CASSPVRGIIQYF. The full variable domain, in which reference TRBV14 and TRBJ2-4 provide the parts outside the CDR3, is EAGVTQFPSHSVIEKGQTVTLRCDPISGHDNLYWYRRVMGKEIKFLLHFVKESKQDESGMPNNRFLAERTGGTYSTLKVQPAELEDSGVYFCASSPVRGIIQYFGAGTRLSVL.

The chain carries TRBV7-8 and TRBJ1-1, with D possibly matching TRBD1 (5 bases). This CDR3 region has 16 residues. V lost 0 bases and J lost 1, with 12 bases in between. Germline V gene lookup returns CDR1 SGHVS and CDR2 FQNEAQ. CDR3 coding DNA: TGTGCCAGCAGCTTAGCGGGGGAAGGGGCGAACACTGAAGCTTTCTTT. This gives the protein CASSLAGEGANTEAFF.

By sample share, this clonotype is hyperexpanded. The gene calls are TRBV15 and TRBJ2-5; D gene uncertain. V lost 1 base to trimming and J lost 2 bases, with 8 bases between them. The CDR3 has 14 residues. Germline CDR1 LNHNV, CDR2 YYDKDF (reference sequence). The CDR3 DNA reads as TGTGCCACCAGCAGAGTGTCAGAACAAGAGACCCAGTACTTC. This gives the protein CATSRVSEQETQYF.

The genes are TRBV6-5 and TRBJ2-7; 8 bases are shared with TRBD1. Germline CDR1 and CDR2: MNHEY and SVGAGI. Trimming cost V 5 bases and J 0 bases; bases outside gene matches: 3. This CDR3 region has 14 residues. The CDR3 sequence: CASSPGQGSYEQYF. The CDR3 DNA is TGTGCCAGCAGTCCAGGACAGGGCTCCTACGAGCAGTACTTC.

The CDR3 protein is CASSSQDSNQPQHF. The CDR3 bases are TGTGCCAGCAGTTCTCAAGATAGCAATCAGCCCCAGCATTTT. V and J are TRBV12-3 or TRBV12-4 and TRBJ1-5; D ambiguous. V was cut by 4 bases and J by 0 bases, with 7 bases left in between. This CDR3 region has 14 residues.

By share, this clonotype ranks as hyperexpanded. V gene TRBV29-1 combines with J gene TRBJ2-5; 8 nucleotides align to TRBD1. This CDR3 is built from 14 residues. Trimming at V came to 2 bases and at J to 4 bases, leaving 6 bases not matched to a gene. Germline V gives CDR1 SQVTM, CDR2 ANQGSEA. The CDR3 DNA reads as TGCAGCGTTGAAAAGGACAGGGCGGCAGAGACCCAGTACTTC. As protein: CSVEKDRAAETQYF.

The chain carries TRBV20-1 and TRBJ2-1; 10 bases agree with TRBD2. Germline-derived CDR1 and CDR2 are DFQATT and SNEGSKA (reference sequence). The CDR3 is 16 residues long. V lost 2 bases to trimming and J lost 0 bases; unmatched junction nucleotides: 4. The CDR3 is CSARSASGSSYNEQFF. DNA of the CDR3: TGCAGTGCTAGATCGGCTAGCGGGAGCTCCTACAATGAGCAGTTCTTC.

The chain is built from TRBV6-5 and TRBJ2-1; perhaps TRBD2 as D (6 bases). The CDR3 is made up of 14 amino acids. Germline values: CDR1 MNHEY, CDR2 SVGAGI. Trimming stripped 5 bases from V and 9 bases from J, with 17 bases between. CDR3: CASSQRLDGGEQFF. CDR3 bases: TGTGCCAGCAGTCAACGACTAGACGGAGGTGAGCAGTTCTTC.

The chain is built from TRBV7-2 and TRBJ2-1, with D tentatively TRBD1 or TRBD2 (5 bases each). Trimming removed 5 bases from V and 6 bases from J, with 20 bases in between. CDR1 is SGHTA, CDR2 FQGNSA, per germline. The CDR3 is made up of 16 amino acids. The CDR3 DNA follows: TGTGCCAGCAGCCTCCACGGGGCAACTAGTCTCAATGAGCAGTTCTTC. It is translated as CASSLHGATSLNEQFF.

The chain has TRBV7-9 and TRBJ2-1, with D possibly being TRBD1 (6 bases). V lost 3 bases and J lost 4, with 7 bases in between. The CDR3 length is 13 residues. In germline, CDR1 is SEHNR, CDR2 FQNEAQ (reference sequence). The CDR3 DNA reads as TGTGCCAGCAGCTTTAGGGGGTACAATGAGCAGTTCTTC. Translated, it gives CASSFRGYNEQFF. The entire variable domain, with the rest obtained from reference TRBV7-9 and TRBJ2-1, is as follows: DTGVSQNPRHKITKRGQNVTFRCDPISEHNRLYWYRQTLGQGPEFLTYFQNEAQLEKSRLLSDRFSAERPKGSFSTLEIQRTEQGDSAMYLCASSFRGYNEQFFGPGTRLTVL.

The gene calls are TRBV6-2 or TRBV6-3 and TRBJ2-7; TRBD2 might be the D (6 bases). CDR1 MNHEY and CDR2 SVGEGT come from the germline V gene. This CDR3 has 15 residues. Trimming left V 6 bases short and J 0 bases short, with 15 bases between. The CDR3 region is CASREGGLSSYEQYF. DNA for the CDR3: TGTGCCAGCAGGGAGGGCGGATTAAGCTCCTACGAGCAGTACTTC.

This sequence joins TRBV5-1 and TRBJ2-1; 8 nucleotides match TRBD2. V dropped 4 bases and J dropped 7; count of bases not matched to a gene: 10. Germline CDR1 reads SGHRS; CDR2 reads YFSETQ. The CDR3 has 15 amino acids. The CDR3 DNA reads TGCGCCAGCAGCCTTGTTGTAGCGGGAATGAATGAGCAGTTCTTC. Translated: CASSLVVAGMNEQFF.

The chain carries TRBV12-3 or TRBV12-4 and TRBJ2-3; the D is unclear. The CDR3 consists of 16 residues. V gave up 4 bases and J gave up 6 bases, with 20 bases separating them. The chain's CDR3 is CASSSPGSRGIDTQYF. The CDR3 DNA sequence: TGTGCCAGCAGTTCGCCGGGTTCACGTGGGATCGATACGCAGTATTTT.

The CDR3 is CASSHVGEQFF. Here the CDR3 DNA reads TGCGCCAGCAGCCATGTGGGGGAGCAGTTCTTC. The V call is TRBV4-1, the J call TRBJ2-1; no clear D. V gave up 3 bases and J gave up 10 bases, with 7 bases separating them. There are 11 residues in the CDR3. Germline V lookup: CDR1 MGHRA, CDR2 YSYEKL.

V gene TRBV18 combines with J gene TRBJ1-1, with D maybe TRBD1 (6 bases). There are 16 residues in the CDR3. Germline-derived CDR1 and CDR2 are KGHSH and LQKENI. The germline V and J ends were trimmed by 0 bases and 1 base, with 12 bases remaining between them. The CDR3: CASSPPMTGQNTEAFF. The CDR3 DNA sequence: TGTGCCAGCTCACCACCGATGACAGGACAGAACACTGAAGCTTTCTTT.

The chain employs TRBV7-8 and TRBJ2-1, with TRBD1 as a possible D gene (5 bases). Germline loops: CDR1 SGHVS, CDR2 FQNEAQ. This CDR3 comprises 14 residues. Deletions cut 2 bases from V and 8 bases from J, with 13 bases between. The CDR3 protein is CASSLTSRVDEQFF. The CDR3 DNA follows: TGTGCCAGCAGCTTAACGTCCAGGGTGGATGAGCAGTTCTTC.

This clonotype was detected only a few times. The chain has TRBV11-2 and TRBJ2-1; D gene unclear. The CDR3 contains 12 residues. Per germline, CDR1 SGHAT and CDR2 FQNNGV. Deletions cut 3 bases from V and 3 bases from J, with 3 bases between. The CDR3 DNA reads as TGTGCCAGCAGCTTTGACTACAATGAGCAGTTCTTC. Translating it yields CASSFDYNEQFF.

CDR3 nucleotides: TGTGCCATCAGCGCGGCCGGACAGGGGAGAGAGACCCAGTACTTC. Residues: CAISAAGQGRETQYF. The chain combines TRBV10-3 with TRBJ2-5; 9 bases match TRBD1. Trimming cost V 6 bases and J 4 bases; bases outside gene matches: 9. From germline, CDR1 is ENHRY and CDR2 SYGVKD. The CDR3 runs to 15 residues.

Note on this clonotype: Since a much larger clone is just one base distant, this may be a read error. The chain links TRBV7-8 to TRBJ2-5; 12 nucleotides match TRBD2. Germline V lookup: CDR1 SGHVS, CDR2 FQNEAQ. The CDR3 consists of 16 residues. CDR3 coding DNA: TGTGCCAGCAGCTTAGCACTAGCGGGAGGACAAGAGACCCAGTGCTTC. It codes for CASSLALAGGQETQCF.

This chain uses TRBV3-1 with TRBJ2-3; TRBD2 aligns across 7 bases. Germline trimming cut 5 bases from V and 3 bases from J; bases unmatched to any gene: 5. The germline gives CDR1 LGHDT, CDR2 YNNKEL (reference sequence). The CDR3 length is 14 residues. CDR3: CASSSRGGTDTQYF. In nucleotides, the CDR3 is TGTGCCAGCAGCTCGCGGGGAGGGACAGATACGCAGTATTTT.

This chain links TRBV7-2 with TRBJ2-5, with D possibly being TRBD2 (5 bases). Germline-derived CDR1 and CDR2 are SGHTA and FQGNSA. The CDR3 has 17 amino acids. The V end lost 1 base, the J end lost 5 bases, and 20 bases lay between the germline ends. This CDR3 is CASSLGIATPLRETQYF. CDR3 bases: TGTGCCAGCAGCTTAGGGATAGCGACCCCCCTTAGGGAGACCCAGTACTTC.

The chain couples TRBV20-1 to TRBJ2-1; 14 nucleotides match TRBD2. The CDR3 spans 14 residues. V dropped 6 bases and J dropped 5; count of bases not matched to a gene: 3. CDR1 is DFQATT and CDR2 is SNEGSKA in the germline V gene (reference sequence). The DNA of the CDR3 is TGCAGTGCCGGACTAGCGGGAGGACACAATGAGCAGTTCTTC. Translation gives CSAGLAGGHNEQFF.

This clonotype was counted only a few times. The rearrangement uses TRBV5-5 and TRBJ2-1, with TRBD2 matching 11 bases. CDR1 and CDR2 (germline): SGHKS, YYEKEE (reference sequence). The V gene end was trimmed by 3 bases and the J gene end by 7 bases; junction bases not matched to a gene: 12. The CDR3 covers 17 residues. CDR3 in amino acids: CASSSTGTSGSGNEQFF. The CDR3 DNA reads as TGTGCCAGCAGCTCCACGGGTACTAGCGGGAGTGGTAATGAGCAGTTCTTC.

The chain carries TRBV6-2 or TRBV6-3 and TRBJ2-1, with 8 nucleotides matching TRBD2. V shed 5 bases, J shed 0 bases, and the junction held 6 bases outside the gene matches. Germline V gene lookup returns CDR1 MNHEY and CDR2 SVGEGT. The CDR3 has 16 residues. The CDR3 here is CASSQQRGSSYNEQFF. The CDR3 DNA follows: TGTGCCAGCAGTCAACAGCGGGGGAGCTCCTACAATGAGCAGTTCTTC.

The genes are TRBV2 and TRBJ2-7; D gene uncertain. Trimming took off 1 base at V and 2 bases at J, with 6 bases between the two ends. The CDR3 loop spans 13 amino acids. The germline gives CDR1 SNHLY, CDR2 FYNNEI. DNA for the CDR3: TGTGCCAGCAGTGAAGGGGCAGCCTACGAGCAGTACTTC. Its protein product is CASSEGAAYEQYF.

The CDR3 loop is CASSRETNEQFF. CDR3 DNA: TGTGCCAGCAGCCGCGAAACCAATGAGCAGTTCTTC. J is TRBJ2-1 and V is TRBV7-9; D is undetermined. With 5 bases removed from V and 6 bases from J, the gap between germline ends came to 8 bases. CDR1 and CDR2 (germline): SEHNR, FQNEAQ (reference sequence). CDR3 size: 12 residues.

This clonotype was recorded once. CDR3 loop: CSASERTKFNEQFF. CDR3 coding DNA: TGCAGTGCTAGCGAGCGGACTAAGTTCAATGAGCAGTTCTTC. The rearrangement joins TRBV20-1 to TRBJ2-1, with D perhaps matching TRBD2 (6 bases). Germline V gene data show CDR1 as DFQATT and CDR2 as SNEGSKA (reference sequence). The length of the CDR3 is 14 residues. Trimming cost V 3 bases and J 6 bases, with 15 bases left between them.

Worth noting for this clonotype: A much larger clone sits a single nucleotide away, making a read error possible. This CDR3 is missing its conserved last phenylalanine or tryptophan, likely due to a read error. The V gene is TRBV30, the J gene TRBJ2-3; D remains unclear. V lost 2 bases and J lost 4, with 7 bases in between. This CDR3 has 12 amino acids. Germline V gene data show CDR1 as GTSNPN and CDR2 as SVGIG (reference sequence). Here the CDR3 reads CAWSFGPDTQYS. The CDR3 DNA is TGTGCCTGGAGTTTCGGACCAGATACGCAGTATTCT.

The chain recombines TRBV12-3 or TRBV12-4 with TRBJ2-3; tentatively, D is TRBD1 (6 bases). The CDR3 consists of 14 residues. Trimming took 3 bases from V and 3 from J, leaving 10 bases between them. As DNA, the CDR3 is TGTGCCAGCAGTTTTATCCAGGGGACAGATACGCAGTATTTT. Translation gives CASSFIQGTDTQYF.